Below are 29 T cell receptor beta chains sequenced from a single sample in a study of tumor-infiltrating lymphocytes in oesophageal squamous cell carcinoma. Each CDR3 protein gets one entry after TCRdb re-called the PCR reads with MiXCR. The table has roughly 12,000 distinct CDR3 sequences, roughly half seen once. The specimen sequenced was normal esophageal tissue next to the tumor. The receptor set was obtained from a male donor with esophageal squamous cell carcinoma.

The chain combines TRBV7-3 with TRBJ2-1; the match to TRBD2 covers 12 bases. Germline V gene sequence: CDR1 SGHTA, CDR2 FQGTGA. The CDR3 is 17 amino acids. J lost 5 bases, V lost 3 bases, and 8 bases had no gene match. The CDR3 here is CASSFKSGLAGNNEQFF. DNA of the CDR3: TGTGCCAGCAGCTTTAAATCCGGACTAGCGGGAAACAATGAGCAGTTCTTC.

With regard to this clonotype: A single base separates this from a much larger clone, so it may be a read error. CDR3 bases: TGTGCCAGCAGCTTATCTGACAATGAGCAGTACTTC. The encoded protein is CASSLSDNEQYF. This chain joins TRBV11-3 and TRBJ2-5; D is unresolved. The CDR3 totals 12 residues. V was clipped by 2 bases and J by 11 bases, with 12 bases between them. Germline-derived CDR1 and CDR2 are SGHNT and YENEEA.

The V and J genes are TRBV5-8 and TRBJ2-3, with 10 nucleotides matching TRBD1. The CDR3 sequence is 16 residues long. Germline CDR1 and CDR2: SGHTS and YDEGEE. Losses at the gene ends were 5 bases for V and 3 bases for J; bases not matched to a gene: 9. This CDR3 reads CASRTPGTGETDTQYF. The CDR3 nucleotides read TGTGCCAGCAGAACGCCCGGGACAGGGGAAACAGATACGCAGTATTTT. The full variable domain, completed using reference TRBV5-8 and TRBJ2-3, is EAGVTQSPTHLIKTRGQQATLRCSPISGHTSVYWYQQALGLGLQFLLWYDEGEERNRGNFPPRFSGRQFPNYSSELNVNALELEDSALYLCASRTPGTGETDTQYFGPGTRLTVL.

A few counts support this clonotype. One base away lies a much larger clone, so this may be a sequencing read error. V gene TRBV10-3 combines with J gene TRBJ2-5, with D possibly being TRBD1 (6 bases). This CDR3 is built from 16 residues. CDR1 and CDR2 from the germline V gene are ENHRY and SYGVKD. V dropped 4 bases and J dropped 11 bases, with 26 bases sitting between them. The CDR3 coding sequence is TGTGCCATCAGTGGAGTGGGAGATGGGGGCTTGGGAGAGCAGTACTTC. Encoded protein: CAISGVGDGGLGEQYF.

This clonotype showed up just a few times. The gene calls are TRBV27 and TRBJ2-1; TRBD1 is a possible D gene (6 bases). The tail of the sequence fits TRBJ2-7 better, so the J call may be wrong. The germline gives CDR1 MNHEY, CDR2 SMNVEV (reference sequence). This CDR3 has 14 amino acids. CDR3 region: CASSFRGPAYEQYF. In DNA form, the CDR3 reads TGTGCCAGCAGTTTCAGGGGCCCTGCCTACGAGCAGTACTTC.

This clonotype was found once. The chain couples TRBV7-2 to TRBJ2-3, with 11 bases matching TRBD2. Gene TRBJ2-7 matches the end of the DNA better, so the J call may be wrong. The CDR3 consists of 15 residues. Germline V gene sequence: CDR1 SGHTA, CDR2 FQGNSA. CDR3 DNA: TGTGCCAGCAGCTGGGGACTAGCGGATCCCTACGAGCAGTACTTC. This gives the protein CASSWGLADPYEQYF.

This clonotype was seen more than once but under ten times. This rearrangement joins TRBV6-1 to TRBJ1-1; 10 bases are shared with TRBD1. Germline CDR1 is MNHNS and CDR2 is SASEGT. The CDR3 spans 14 residues. V gave up 5 bases and J gave up 5 bases; unmatched junction bases: 5. The CDR3 sequence is CASSTDRGRTEAFF. The CDR3 region has the DNA TGTGCCAGCAGTACGGACAGGGGGAGGACTGAAGCTTTCTTT.

The gene calls are TRBV6-1 and TRBJ2-3; 7 bases match TRBD1. Germline assignment: CDR1 MNHNS and CDR2 SASEGT. This CDR3 is built from 15 residues. V shed 6 bases, J shed 0 bases, and the junction held 6 bases outside the gene matches. The CDR3 protein is CASRIQGSSTDTQYF. The CDR3 coding sequence is TGTGCCAGCAGGATACAGGGGTCTAGCACAGATACGCAGTATTTT.

The CDR3 reads CASSLEDTPTETQYF. CDR3 DNA sequence: TGTGCCAGCAGCTTAGAGGACACACCCACGGAGACCCAGTACTTC. The genes are TRBV7-9 and TRBJ2-5, with a possible D match to TRBD1 (5 bases). V was clipped by 1 base and J by 5 bases, with 14 bases between them. The CDR3 length is 15 residues. Germline values: CDR1 SEHNR, CDR2 FQNEAQ (reference sequence).

This clonotype was detected ten times or more. CDR3 sequence reads: CASSLDRRTTGELFF. In DNA, the CDR3 is TGCGCCAGCAGCTTGGACAGGAGAACCACCGGGGAGCTGTTTTTT. The chain employs TRBV5-1 and TRBJ2-2; weak D call: TRBD1 (5 bases). The V gene lost 0 bases and the J gene lost 4 bases, with 10 bases spanning the gap. The CDR3 covers 15 residues. CDR1 is SGHRS, CDR2 YFSETQ, per germline.

This clonotype was seen a handful of times. The chain employs TRBV7-2 and TRBJ2-4, with TRBD1 matching 10 bases. The J call could be wrong; TRBJ2-5 is a better fit for the DNA end. The CDR3 has 13 amino acids. Germline CDR1 reads SGHTA; CDR2 reads FQGNSA. As DNA, the CDR3 is TGTGCCAGCAGCGCGGGACAGGGGCAGACCCAGTACTTC. Amino acid sequence: CASSAGQGQTQYF.

The chain carries TRBV7-3 and TRBJ2-3; TRBD1 matches 10 bases. V was pared by 4 bases and J by 5 bases, with 9 bases of the junction left unmatched. CDR1 and CDR2 (germline): SGHTA, FQGTGA. This CDR3 has 16 residues. The CDR3, as DNA: TGTGCCAGCAGCTCATTCCGAGGGACAGGGGTAGATACGCAGTATTTT. Its translation is CASSSFRGTGVDTQYF.

The table lists this clonotype with a few counts. This rearrangement joins TRBV7-9 to TRBJ2-3, with D tentatively TRBD2 (6 bases). This CDR3 is built from 15 residues. Per the germline V gene, CDR1 is SEHNR and CDR2 is FQNEAQ (reference sequence). The V end was cut by 0 bases, the J end by 3 bases, with 10 bases between. The CDR3 loop is CASSLAGGSTDTQYF. For the CDR3, the DNA is TGTGCCAGCAGCTTAGCGGGAGGAAGTACAGATACGCAGTATTTT.

V usage is TRBV19 and J usage is TRBJ1-4; 7 positions match TRBD1. V lost 5 bases, J lost 7 bases, and 10 bases stayed unmatched. From germline, CDR1 is LNHDA and CDR2 SQIVND (reference sequence). The CDR3 is 15 amino acids. DNA for the CDR3: TGTGCCAGTAGTCCGGTACAGGGGATGGCTGAAAAACTGTTTTTT. Translation gives CASSPVQGMAEKLFF.

This clonotype was counted only a few times. This chain joins TRBV7-8 and TRBJ2-1; perhaps TRBD1 as D (6 bases). The assigned J gene may be wrong: the sequence end matches TRBJ2-7 better. Per germline, CDR1 SGHVS and CDR2 FQNEAQ. This CDR3 is 17 amino acids long. In nucleotides, the CDR3 is TGTGCCAGCAGCTTGCCCCTACGGGACATTAGATTTCGGGAGCAGTACTTC. The encoded protein is CASSLPLRDIRFREQYF.

The chain carries TRBV7-2 and TRBJ2-5; TRBD2 agrees at 7 bases. The assigned J gene may be wrong: the sequence end matches TRBJ2-1 better. The CDR3 runs to 14 residues. The germline gives CDR1 SGHTA, CDR2 FQGNSA. CDR3 in amino acids: CATNSGWPYNEQFF. The CDR3 DNA reads as TGTGCCACCAATAGCGGGTGGCCCTACAATGAGCAGTTCTTC.

This clonotype qualifies as large. This rearrangement joins TRBV7-9 to TRBJ2-3, with 9 bases that match TRBD2. Germline V gene lookup returns CDR1 SEHNR and CDR2 FQNEAQ (reference sequence). The CDR3 length is 16 residues. V shed 3 bases, J shed 2 bases, and the junction held 6 bases outside the gene matches. The CDR3 DNA sequence: TGTGCCAGCAGCTTGGGTAGCGGGAGAGTCACAGATACGCAGTATTTT. This codes for CASSLGSGRVTDTQYF.

To note about this clonotype: Germline is not matched at one junction end, which may reflect a read error. The chain carries TRBV5-3 and TRBJ2-1; the match to TRBD2 covers 14 bases. TRBV5-3 is an open reading frame whose function is uncertain. The CDR3 length is 16 residues. The CDR3 region has the DNA TGCGCCAGCAGCTTGGGAGGGACTAGCGGGAGAAATGAGCAGTTCTTC. Residues: CASSLGGTSGRNEQFF.

The chain couples TRBV12-3 or TRBV12-4 to TRBJ1-5, with D perhaps TRBD1 (6 bases). The CDR3 runs to 14 residues. V shed 4 bases and J shed 4 bases, with 11 bases lying between them. CDR3 protein: CASSSGQQNQPQHF. CDR3 coding DNA: TGTGCCAGCAGTTCCGGACAGCAGAATCAGCCCCAGCATTTT.

To note about this clonotype: Relative to the germline gene, one junction end is altered; a read error may explain this. The CDR3: CATSDGERFNSPLHF. The DNA for the CDR3 is TGCGCCACTTCGGACGGAGAAAGGTTTAATTCACCCCTCCACTTC. The chain has TRBV5-1 and TRBJ2-5; D is ambiguous. Germline lookup yields CDR1 SGHRS and CDR2 YFSETQ. The CDR3 sequence is 15 residues long. Full variable domain (remainder filled in from reference TRBV5-1 and TRBJ2-5): KAGVTQTPRYLIKTRGQQVTLSCSPISGHRSVSWYQQTPGQGLQFLFEYFSETQRNKGNFPGRFSGRQFSNSRSEMNVSTLELGDSALYLCATSDGERFNSPLHFGPGTRLLVL.

This clonotype was detected only a few times. The genes are TRBV24-1 and TRBJ2-2; D gene ambiguous. Trimming took off 4 bases at V and 6 bases at J, with 14 bases between the two ends. CDR3 size: 15 residues. Germline V gives CDR1 KGHDR, CDR2 SFDVKD. Written as DNA, the CDR3 is TGTGCCACCAGTGACCCCCCCCCTTCGGCCGGGGAGCTGTTTTTT. As protein: CATSDPPPSAGELFF.

This clonotype has ten or more counts. Given a much more abundant clone one base away, this may be a read error. The rearrangement links TRBV12-3 or TRBV12-4 to TRBJ2-3; 8 bases map to TRBD1. J was trimmed by 14 bases and V by 6 bases; bases with no gene match: 16. CDR3 length equals 14 residues. Written as DNA, the CDR3 is TGTGCCAGCAGAGGACAGGGCCCACCCGGGGAGCTGTATTTT. This gives the protein CASRGQGPPGELYF.

The chain carries TRBV10-3 and TRBJ2-1, with TRBD2 identical over 10 bases. CDR3 length equals 16 residues. V dropped 10 bases and J dropped 10; count of bases not matched to a gene: 19. From germline, CDR1 is ENHRY and CDR2 SYGVKD. The CDR3 reads CASRTTIAGGSYEQFF. CDR3 DNA: TGTGCCAGCAGGACTACAATAGCGGGAGGATCCTACGAGCAGTTCTTC.

In regard to this clonotype: Germline is not matched at one junction end, which may reflect a read error. The chain uses TRBV4-1 and TRBJ2-5; TRBD2 aligns across 13 bases. The DNA end favors TRBJ2-7, so the J call may be wrong. The CDR3 spans 15 residues. From germline, CDR1 is MGHRA and CDR2 YSYEKL. CDR3 DNA: TGTGCCAGCAGCCAAGAAACTAGCGGGAGGGCCGAGCAGTACTTC. It translates to CASSQETSGRAEQYF.

There are a few counts of this clonotype. J is TRBJ2-1 and V is TRBV7-2; 7 positions match TRBD2. The CDR3 has 15 amino acids. V lost 2 bases, J lost 6 bases, and 7 bases stayed unmatched. Germline values: CDR1 SGHTA, CDR2 FQGNSA. CDR3 DNA: TGTGCCAGCAGCTTATACCCTAGCGGAGGCAATGAGCAGTTCTTC. Translated, it gives CASSLYPSGGNEQFF.

This clonotype was observed a few times. The chain links TRBV27 to TRBJ2-4; TRBD2 agrees at 9 bases. CDR1 MNHEY and CDR2 SMNVEV come from the germline V gene (reference sequence). The junction had 1 base not matched to a gene; V was cut back by 3 bases and J by 4 bases. This CDR3 spans 14 amino acids. In nucleotides, the CDR3 is TGTGCCAGCAGTTTGCTAGCGGGGAAAAACATTCAGTACTTC. Protein: CASSLLAGKNIQYF.

In this sample, this clonotype turned up once. The chain has TRBV7-9 and TRBJ2-5; 11 bases map to TRBD2. The J call is in doubt because the DNA end fits TRBJ2-1 better. CDR1 is SEHNR, CDR2 FQNEAQ, per germline (reference sequence). The CDR3 runs 17 residues. Written as DNA, the CDR3 is TGTGCCAGCAGCATTCAAGGAGGGGCTAGCGGGGGGAATGAGCAGTTCTTC. Encoded protein: CASSIQGGASGGNEQFF.

This clonotype was observed a handful of times. The chain carries TRBV7-2 and TRBJ2-1, with 7 bases that match TRBD1. With V trimmed by 5 bases and J by 0 bases, 7 bases remained unmatched. The length of the CDR3 is 16 residues. The germline V gene encodes CDR1 SGHTA and CDR2 FQGNSA. CDR3 nucleotide sequence: TGTGCCAGCAGCACCCCCACAGGGGCCTCCTACAATGAGCAGTTCTTC. Protein: CASSTPTGASYNEQFF.

The chain employs TRBV4-1 and TRBJ2-5, with D possibly TRBD1 on 5 matching bases. Germline CDR1 MGHRA, CDR2 YSYEKL. The length of the CDR3 is 12 residues. Trimming cost V 4 bases and J 5 bases, with 8 bases left between them. The CDR3 loop is CASSPNRETQYF. The CDR3 DNA sequence: TGCGCCAGCAGCCCCAACAGGGAGACCCAGTACTTC.